This TCR beta chain comes out of a study of blood T cell repertoires in COVID-19. TCRdb's table, derived via immunoSEQ multiplex PCR, lists solely in-frame clones and lacks some. The data show under 150,000 clones, roughly four fifths seen once. This CDR3 contains 13 residues. The V gene lost 6 bases and the J gene lost 4 bases, with 11 bases spanning the gap. This chain uses TRBV12-3 or TRBV12-4 with TRBJ2-3, with TRBD1 as a possible D gene (6 bases). The origin of this receptor is a woman aged 45-60 years with active or convalescent COVID-19. Sequenced input: peripheral blood. The CDR3 sequence is CASRLGAADTQYF. CDR3 nucleotides: TGTGCCAGCAGGTTGGGGGCCGCAGATACGCAGTATTTT.